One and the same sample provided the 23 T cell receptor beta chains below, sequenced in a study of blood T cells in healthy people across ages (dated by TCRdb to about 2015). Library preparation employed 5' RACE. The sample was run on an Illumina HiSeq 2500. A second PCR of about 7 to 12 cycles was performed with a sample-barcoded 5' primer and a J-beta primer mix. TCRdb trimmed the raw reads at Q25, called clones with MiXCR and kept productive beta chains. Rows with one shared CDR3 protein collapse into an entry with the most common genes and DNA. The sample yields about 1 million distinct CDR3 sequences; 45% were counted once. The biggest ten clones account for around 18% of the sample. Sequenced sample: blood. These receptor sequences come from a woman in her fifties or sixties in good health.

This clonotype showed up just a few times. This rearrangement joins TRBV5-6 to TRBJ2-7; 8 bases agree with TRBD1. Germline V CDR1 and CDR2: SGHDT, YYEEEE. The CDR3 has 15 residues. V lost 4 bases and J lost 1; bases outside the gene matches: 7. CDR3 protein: CASSMPGTGSYEQYF. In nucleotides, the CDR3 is TGTGCCAGCAGCATGCCCGGGACAGGTTCCTACGAGCAGTACTTC.

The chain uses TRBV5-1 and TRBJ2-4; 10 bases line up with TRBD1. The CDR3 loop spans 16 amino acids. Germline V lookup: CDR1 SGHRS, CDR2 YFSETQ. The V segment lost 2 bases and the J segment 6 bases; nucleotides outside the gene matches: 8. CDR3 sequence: CASSFGDRGELNIQYF. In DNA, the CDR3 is TGCGCCAGCAGCTTCGGGGACAGGGGCGAATTAAACATTCAGTACTTC.

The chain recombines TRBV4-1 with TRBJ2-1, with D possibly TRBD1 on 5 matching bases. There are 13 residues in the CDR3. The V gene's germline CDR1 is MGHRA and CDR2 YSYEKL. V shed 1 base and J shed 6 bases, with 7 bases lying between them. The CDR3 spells CASSQVQGNEQFF. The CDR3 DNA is TGCGCCAGCAGCCAAGTGCAGGGCAATGAGCAGTTCTTC.

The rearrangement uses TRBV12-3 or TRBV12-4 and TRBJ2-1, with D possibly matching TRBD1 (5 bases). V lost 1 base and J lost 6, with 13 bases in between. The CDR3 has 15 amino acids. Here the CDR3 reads CASSLGQGRVNEQFF. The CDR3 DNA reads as TGTGCCAGCAGTTTAGGGCAGGGAAGGGTCAATGAGCAGTTCTTC.

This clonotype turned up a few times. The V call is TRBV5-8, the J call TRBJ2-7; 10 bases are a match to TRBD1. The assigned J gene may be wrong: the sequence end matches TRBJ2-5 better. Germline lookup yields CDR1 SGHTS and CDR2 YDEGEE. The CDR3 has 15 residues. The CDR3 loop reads CASSSTGTGVKTQYF. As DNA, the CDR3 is TGTGCCAGCAGCTCCACCGGGACAGGGGTAAAGACCCAGTACTTC.

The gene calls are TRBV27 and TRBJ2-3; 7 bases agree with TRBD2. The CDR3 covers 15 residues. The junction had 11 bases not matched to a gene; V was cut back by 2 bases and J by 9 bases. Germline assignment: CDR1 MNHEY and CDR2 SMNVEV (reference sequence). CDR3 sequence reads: CASSLEGGPTRTQYF. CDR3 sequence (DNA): TGTGCCAGCAGTTTAGAGGGAGGGCCAACTCGGACGCAGTATTTT.

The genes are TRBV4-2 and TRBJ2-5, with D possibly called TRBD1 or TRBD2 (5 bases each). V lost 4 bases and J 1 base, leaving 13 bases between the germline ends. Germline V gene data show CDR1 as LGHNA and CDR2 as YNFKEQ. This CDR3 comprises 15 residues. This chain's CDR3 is CASSPSSGLQETQYF. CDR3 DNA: TGTGCCAGCAGCCCATCTTCGGGGCTCCAAGAGACCCAGTACTTC.

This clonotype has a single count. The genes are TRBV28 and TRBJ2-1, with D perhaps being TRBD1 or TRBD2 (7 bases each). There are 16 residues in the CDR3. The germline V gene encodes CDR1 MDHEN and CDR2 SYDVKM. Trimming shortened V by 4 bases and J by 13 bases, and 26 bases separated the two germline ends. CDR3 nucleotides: TGTGCCAGCAGTTCCTCGAGCGGGACAGAGGAAGAGACCCAGTTCTTC. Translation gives CASSSSSGTEEETQFF.

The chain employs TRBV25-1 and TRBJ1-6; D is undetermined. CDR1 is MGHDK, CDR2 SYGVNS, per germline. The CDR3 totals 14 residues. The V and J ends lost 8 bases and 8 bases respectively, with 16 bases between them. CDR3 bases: TGTGCCAGCGCCGGTTTCGGGCTTGATTCACCCCTCCACTTT. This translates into CASAGFGLDSPLHF.

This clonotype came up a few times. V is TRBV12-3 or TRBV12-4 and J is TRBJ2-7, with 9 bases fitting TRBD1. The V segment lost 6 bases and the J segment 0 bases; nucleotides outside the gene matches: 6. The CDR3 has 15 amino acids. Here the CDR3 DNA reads TGTGCCAGCAGGGGTTCGGGACAGGGCTCCTACGAGCAGTACTTC. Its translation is CASRGSGQGSYEQYF.

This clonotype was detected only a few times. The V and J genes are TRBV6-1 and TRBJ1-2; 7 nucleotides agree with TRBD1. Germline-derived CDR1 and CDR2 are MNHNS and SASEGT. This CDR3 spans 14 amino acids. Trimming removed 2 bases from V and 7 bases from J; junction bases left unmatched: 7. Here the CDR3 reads CASSETGQAFGYTF. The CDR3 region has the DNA TGTGCCAGCAGTGAAACCGGACAGGCCTTTGGCTACACCTTC.

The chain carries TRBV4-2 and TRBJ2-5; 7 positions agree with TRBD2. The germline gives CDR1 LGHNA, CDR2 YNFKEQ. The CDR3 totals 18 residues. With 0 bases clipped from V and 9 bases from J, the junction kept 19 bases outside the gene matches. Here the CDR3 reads CASSQDVWTRVKGSAQYF. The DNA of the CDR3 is TGTGCCAGCAGCCAAGACGTTTGGACTAGGGTAAAGGGCTCGGCCCAGTACTTC.

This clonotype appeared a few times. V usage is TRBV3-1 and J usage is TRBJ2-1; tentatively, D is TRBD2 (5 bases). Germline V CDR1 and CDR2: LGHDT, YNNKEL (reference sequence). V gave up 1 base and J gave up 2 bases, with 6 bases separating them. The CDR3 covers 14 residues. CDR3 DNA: TGTGCCAGCAGCCAAGGGGGAGCCTACAATGAGCAGTTCTTC. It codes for CASSQGGAYNEQFF.

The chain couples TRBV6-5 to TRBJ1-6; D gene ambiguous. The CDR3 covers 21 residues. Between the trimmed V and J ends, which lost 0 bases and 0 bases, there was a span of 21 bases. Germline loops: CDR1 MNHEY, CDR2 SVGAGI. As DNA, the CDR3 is TGTGCCAGCAGTTACTCGATTCGGGGAGGGCGCCTGAGCTCCTATAATTCACCCCTCCACTTT. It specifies CASSYSIRGGRLSSYNSPLHF.

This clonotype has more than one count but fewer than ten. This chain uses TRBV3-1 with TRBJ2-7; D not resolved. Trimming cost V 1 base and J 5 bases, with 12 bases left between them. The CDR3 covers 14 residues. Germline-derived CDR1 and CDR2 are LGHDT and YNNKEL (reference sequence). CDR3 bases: TGTGCCAGCAGCCAAGTAGTCGGGTCGGACGAGCAGTACTTC. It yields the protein CASSQVVGSDEQYF.

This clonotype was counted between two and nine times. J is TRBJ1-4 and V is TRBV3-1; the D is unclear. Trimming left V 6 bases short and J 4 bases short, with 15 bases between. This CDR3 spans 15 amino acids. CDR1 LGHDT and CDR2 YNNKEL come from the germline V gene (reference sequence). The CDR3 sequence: CASRRSLANNEKLFF. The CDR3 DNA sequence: TGTGCCAGCAGGAGATCCTTGGCCAATAATGAAAAACTGTTTTTT.

The CDR3: CSARDLGQGGSEQFF. DNA for the CDR3: TGCAGTGCTAGAGATCTCGGCCAGGGAGGCAGTGAGCAGTTCTTC. The J gene is TRBJ2-1, the V gene TRBV20-1; a possible D gene is TRBD2 (6 bases). Per the germline V gene, CDR1 is DFQATT and CDR2 is SNEGSKA (reference sequence). V lost 0 bases, J lost 9 bases, and 18 bases lay in between. The CDR3 has 15 residues.

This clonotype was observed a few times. This chain's CDR3 is CSSGRGTSYNEQYF. The DNA for the CDR3 is TGCAGTAGCGGGAGGGGGACCTCCTACAATGAGCAGTACTTC. This rearrangement joins TRBV20-1 to TRBJ2-1; the match to TRBD2 covers 10 bases. The tail of the sequence fits TRBJ2-7 better, so the J call may be wrong. The CDR3 length is 14 residues. Germline loops: CDR1 DFQATT, CDR2 SNEGSKA (reference sequence).

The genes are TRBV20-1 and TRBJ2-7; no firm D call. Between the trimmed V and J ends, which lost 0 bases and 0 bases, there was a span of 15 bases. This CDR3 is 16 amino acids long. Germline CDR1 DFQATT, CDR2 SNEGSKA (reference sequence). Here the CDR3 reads CSARELGGKSSYEQYF. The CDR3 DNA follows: TGCAGTGCTAGAGAACTCGGCGGTAAGAGCTCCTACGAGCAGTACTTC.

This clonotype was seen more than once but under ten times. The DNA of the CDR3 is TGTGCCAGCAGTGAATATCGTGACAGGCGAGGCTACACCTTC. As protein: CASSEYRDRRGYTF. J is TRBJ1-2 and V is TRBV6-1; tentatively, D is TRBD1 (6 bases). The CDR3 contains 14 residues. Germline CDR1 reads MNHNS; CDR2 reads SASEGT. Deletions cut 2 bases from V and 8 bases from J, with 15 bases between.

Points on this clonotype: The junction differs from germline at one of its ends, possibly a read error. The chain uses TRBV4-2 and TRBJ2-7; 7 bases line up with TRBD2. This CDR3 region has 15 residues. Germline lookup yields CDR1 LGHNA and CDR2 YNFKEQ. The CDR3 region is CVSSPAGFSSYEQYF. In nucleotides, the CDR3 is TGTGTCAGCAGCCCAGCGGGATTTAGCTCCTACGAGCAGTACTTC.

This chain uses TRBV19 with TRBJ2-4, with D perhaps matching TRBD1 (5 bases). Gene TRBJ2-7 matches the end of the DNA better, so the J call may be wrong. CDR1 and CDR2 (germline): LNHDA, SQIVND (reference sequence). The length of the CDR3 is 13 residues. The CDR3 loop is CASSIGQGNEQYF. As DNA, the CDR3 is TGTGCCAGTAGTATCGGCCAGGGTAACGAGCAGTACTTC.

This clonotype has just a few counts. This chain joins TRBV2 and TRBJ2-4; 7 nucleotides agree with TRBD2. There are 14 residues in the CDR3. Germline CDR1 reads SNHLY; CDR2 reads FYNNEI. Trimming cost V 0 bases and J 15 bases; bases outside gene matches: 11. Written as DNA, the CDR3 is TGTGCCAGCAGTGAAGCGGGTGTTGGCCGGGGGGTGTACTTC. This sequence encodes CASSEAGVGRGVYF.